This TCR beta chain was sequenced for a study of cytomegalovirus exposure and HLA in healthy donors. Overall study context: There were some 410 genotyped donors. Of these, about 80% fell in the genetic ancestry cluster associated with self-reported Caucasian donors. Study-level results: Later work found most CMV-associated TCR beta chains apparently HLA-restricted.

The PCR had 60 Vbeta and 13 Jbeta primers. Using immunoSEQ multiplex PCR, the repertoire was profiled, and TCRdb retains in-frame clones only, with some absent. The sample consists of just under 95,000 clones, approximately 77% of them appearing once. With regard to this clone: The antigen is undetermined.

This clonotype was obtained from a human donor in good health. The sequenced material came from PBMCs.

The CDR3 sequence: CASSRGGQGINYGYTF. The DNA of the CDR3 is TGTGCCAGCAGCCGAGGGGGACAGGGGATTAACTATGGCTACACCTTC. J is TRBJ1-2 and V is TRBV7-9; 10 nucleotides line up with TRBD1. The CDR3 runs to 16 residues. V dropped 5 bases and J dropped 1; count of bases not matched to a gene: 7. Per the germline V gene, CDR1 is SEHNR and CDR2 is FQNEAQ (reference sequence). Full variable domain (outside the CDR3, taken from reference TRBV7-9 and TRBJ1-2): DTGVSQNPRHKITKRGQNVTFRCDPISEHNRLYWYRQTLGQGPEFLTYFQNEAQLEKSRLLSDRFSAERPKGSFSTLEIQRTEQGDSAMYLCASSRGGQGINYGYTFGSGTRLTVV.